A selection of T cell receptor beta chains follows, all from one sample in a study of T cells after yellow fever vaccination. TCRdb passed the 5' RACE reads through MiXCR, listing each CDR3 protein once. This sample has around 250,000 distinct CDR3 sequences, with 6.9% found just once. Sequencing was performed on CD4+ T cells sorted from PBMCs, taken 15 days after the yellow fever booster vaccination. These TCRs come from a man younger than 45 who received the YFV17D yellow fever vaccine. Both conserved end residues are part of each CDR3. The size of a clone is reported for some rows only, either as once, few or many, or as a class for expanded clones.

j_gene: TRBJ2-7
v_gene: TRBV7-2
abundance: .
CDR3aa: CASSSQGGLSYEQYF

j_gene: TRBJ2-2
v_gene: TRBV11-3
abundance: few
CDR3aa: CASSKQAGGSNTGELFF

j_gene: TRBJ2-3
v_gene: TRBV3-1
abundance: few
CDR3aa: CASSRTSGKSDTQYF

j_gene: TRBJ2-1
v_gene: TRBV4-2
abundance: few
CDR3aa: CASRIGLASAYNEQFF

j_gene: TRBJ2-7
v_gene: TRBV7-2
abundance: many
CDR3aa: CASSPSGHTSYEQYF

j_gene: TRBJ2-7
v_gene: TRBV6-5
abundance: .
CDR3aa: CASSFRVPDEQYF

j_gene: TRBJ2-5
v_gene: TRBV6-2/TRBV6-3
abundance: .
CDR3aa: CASDQERGQETQYF

j_gene: TRBJ2-1
v_gene: TRBV5-1
abundance: .
CDR3aa: CASSSAPGQDVVGQFF

j_gene: TRBJ1-5
v_gene: TRBV12-3/TRBV12-4
abundance: many
CDR3aa: CASSKSSNQPQHF

j_gene: TRBJ2-3
v_gene: TRBV5-1
abundance: many
CDR3aa: CASSSSGGTTDTQYF

j_gene: TRBJ2-7
v_gene: TRBV7-9
abundance: .
CDR3aa: CASRSSGQEYYEQYF

j_gene: TRBJ2-2
v_gene: TRBV20-1
abundance: few
CDR3aa: CSARAAGAAGELFF

j_gene: TRBJ1-1
v_gene: TRBV5-6
abundance: once
CDR3aa: CASSLVAVAFF

j_gene: TRBJ2-1
v_gene: TRBV7-2
abundance: .
CDR3aa: CASRFGLAGDNEQFF

j_gene: TRBJ1-5
v_gene: TRBV6-1
abundance: .
CDR3aa: CASRGQSVNQPQHF

j_gene: TRBJ1-4
v_gene: TRBV20-1
abundance: few
CDR3aa: CSARKQGVGNEKLFF

j_gene: TRBJ2-3
v_gene: TRBV6-5
abundance: .
CDR3aa: CAIQPGADTQYF

j_gene: TRBJ2-1
v_gene: TRBV4-3
abundance: .
CDR3aa: CASSPQGGYSYNEQFF

j_gene: TRBJ2-7
v_gene: TRBV14
abundance: few
CDR3aa: CASSRTRSSEQYF

j_gene: TRBJ2-3
v_gene: TRBV5-4
abundance: many
CDR3aa: CASTQQTSTDTQYF

j_gene: TRBJ1-2
v_gene: TRBV27
abundance: few
CDR3aa: CASSRTGDGYTF

j_gene: TRBJ2-7
v_gene: TRBV7-2
abundance: few
CDR3aa: CASSASGKRSYEQYF

j_gene: TRBJ1-1
v_gene: TRBV7-9
abundance: few
CDR3aa: CASSSHQGDTEAFF

j_gene: TRBJ2-7
v_gene: TRBV6-5
abundance: many
CDR3aa: CASSLRDRGYEQYF

j_gene: TRBJ1-2
v_gene: TRBV30
abundance: many
CDR3aa: CAWSVNGGSGYTF

j_gene: TRBJ2-7
v_gene: TRBV29-1
abundance: once
CDR3aa: CSVDRHGDEQYF

j_gene: TRBJ2-1
v_gene: TRBV28
abundance: few
CDR3aa: CASRIGGERVNEQFF

j_gene: TRBJ2-3
v_gene: TRBV10-2
abundance: few
CDR3aa: CASRGSGEIDTQYF

j_gene: TRBJ1-4
v_gene: TRBV28
abundance: few
CDR3aa: CASKGTADANEKLFF

j_gene: TRBJ2-7
v_gene: TRBV7-2
abundance: few
CDR3aa: CASRPMTISYEQYF

j_gene: TRBJ2-5
v_gene: TRBV5-1
abundance: many
CDR3aa: CASSLGNQETQYF

j_gene: TRBJ2-1
v_gene: TRBV6-2/TRBV6-3
abundance: few
CDR3aa: CASSPSDNEQFF

j_gene: TRBJ1-1
v_gene: TRBV15
abundance: .
CDR3aa: CATSREARPPLEAFF

j_gene: TRBJ2-7
v_gene: TRBV3-1
abundance: .
CDR3aa: CASSQDPRSQQYF

j_gene: TRBJ2-7
v_gene: TRBV19
abundance: few
CDR3aa: CASSRLPGQGHEQYF

j_gene: TRBJ2-5
v_gene: TRBV5-5
abundance: .
CDR3aa: CASSLAVLAGAPETQYF

j_gene: TRBJ2-7
v_gene: TRBV7-9
abundance: few
CDR3aa: CASSLALPGAYEQYF

j_gene: TRBJ2-5
v_gene: TRBV20-1
abundance: many
CDR3aa: CSARVADTQYF

j_gene: TRBJ2-1
v_gene: TRBV7-9
abundance: .
CDR3aa: CASSLLMLRRSYNEQFF

j_gene: TRBJ2-2
v_gene: TRBV5-1
abundance: many
CDR3aa: CASSPWTSGGELFF

j_gene: TRBJ2-1
v_gene: TRBV12-3/TRBV12-4
abundance: few
CDR3aa: CASSLRKGTGDEQFF

j_gene: TRBJ2-4
v_gene: TRBV28
abundance: .
CDR3aa: CASSFPADIQYF

j_gene: TRBJ2-7
v_gene: TRBV3-1
abundance: .
CDR3aa: CASTQAGLAVYSYEQYF

j_gene: TRBJ2-7
v_gene: TRBV5-1
abundance: many
CDR3aa: CASSFSGTYEQYF

j_gene: TRBJ1-5
v_gene: TRBV14
abundance: few
CDR3aa: CASSRAENQPQHF

j_gene: TRBJ2-3
v_gene: TRBV20-1
abundance: few
CDR3aa: CSAPEAYTDTQYF

j_gene: TRBJ2-1
v_gene: TRBV18
abundance: .
CDR3aa: CASSPSTSGSGGGYEQFF

j_gene: TRBJ2-1
v_gene: TRBV7-9
abundance: few
CDR3aa: CASSDWERMTNNEQFF

j_gene: TRBJ2-1
v_gene: TRBV28
abundance: .
CDR3aa: CASKLAGNEQFF

j_gene: TRBJ1-1
v_gene: TRBV4-3
abundance: few
CDR3aa: CASSQDLIPGWTFF